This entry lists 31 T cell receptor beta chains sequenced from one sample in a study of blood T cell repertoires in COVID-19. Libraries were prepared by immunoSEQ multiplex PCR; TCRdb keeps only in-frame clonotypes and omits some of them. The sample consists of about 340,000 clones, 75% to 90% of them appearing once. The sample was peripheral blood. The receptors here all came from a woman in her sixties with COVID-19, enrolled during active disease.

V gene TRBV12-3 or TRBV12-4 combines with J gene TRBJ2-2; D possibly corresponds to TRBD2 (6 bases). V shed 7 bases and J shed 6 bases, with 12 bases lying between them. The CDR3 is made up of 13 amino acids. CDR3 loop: CASNRLGAGELFF. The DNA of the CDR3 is TGTGCCAGCAATAGACTAGGGGCCGGGGAGCTGTTTTTT.

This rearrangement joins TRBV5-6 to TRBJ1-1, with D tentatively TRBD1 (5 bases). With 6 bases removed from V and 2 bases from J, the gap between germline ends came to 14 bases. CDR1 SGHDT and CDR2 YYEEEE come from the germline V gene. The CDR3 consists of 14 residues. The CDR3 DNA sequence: TGTGCCAGCACTCAGGGTGCGGATAACACTGAAGCTTTCTTT. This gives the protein CASTQGADNTEAFF.

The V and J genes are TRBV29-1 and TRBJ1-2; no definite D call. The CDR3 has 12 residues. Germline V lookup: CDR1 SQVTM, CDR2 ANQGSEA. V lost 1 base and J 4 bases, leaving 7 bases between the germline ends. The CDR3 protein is CSVEAPGYGYTF. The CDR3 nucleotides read TGCAGCGTTGAAGCGCCCGGCTATGGCTACACCTTC.

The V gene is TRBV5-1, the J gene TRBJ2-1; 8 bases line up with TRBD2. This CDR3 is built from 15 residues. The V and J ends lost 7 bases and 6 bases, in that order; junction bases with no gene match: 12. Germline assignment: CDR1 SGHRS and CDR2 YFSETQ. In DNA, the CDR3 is TGCGCCAGCGTCCTTGGCGGGGGGCGACCCAATGAGCAGTTCTTC. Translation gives CASVLGGGRPNEQFF.

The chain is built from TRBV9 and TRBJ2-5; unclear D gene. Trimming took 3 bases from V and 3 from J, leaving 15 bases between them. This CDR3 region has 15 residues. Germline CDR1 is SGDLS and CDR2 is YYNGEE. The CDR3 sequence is CASSGSPNPKETQYF. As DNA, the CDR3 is TGTGCCAGCAGCGGGTCCCCTAACCCCAAAGAGACCCAGTACTTC.

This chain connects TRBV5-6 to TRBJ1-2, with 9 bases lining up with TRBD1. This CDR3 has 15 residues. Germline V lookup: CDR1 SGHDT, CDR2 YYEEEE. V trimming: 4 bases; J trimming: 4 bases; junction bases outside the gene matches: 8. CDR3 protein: CASSVGTGIGYGYTF. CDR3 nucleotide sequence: TGTGCCAGCAGCGTGGGGACAGGGATAGGCTATGGCTACACCTTC.

CDR3 sequence (DNA): TGCGCCAGCAGCTTGGGGCCTAGCGGGGGCACAGATACGCAGTATTTT. Translated: CASSLGPSGGTDTQYF. The chain recombines TRBV5-1 with TRBJ2-3; TRBD2 matches at 9 bases. V lost 0 bases, J lost 1 base, and 3 bases stayed unmatched. CDR3 length: 16 amino acids. Germline loops: CDR1 SGHRS, CDR2 YFSETQ.

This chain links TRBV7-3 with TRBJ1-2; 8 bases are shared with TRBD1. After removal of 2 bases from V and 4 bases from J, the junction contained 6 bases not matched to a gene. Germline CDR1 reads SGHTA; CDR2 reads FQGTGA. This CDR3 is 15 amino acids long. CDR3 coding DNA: TGTGCCAGCAGCTTAGCAGGGGGCAGGGCCTATGGCTACACCTTC. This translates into CASSLAGGRAYGYTF.

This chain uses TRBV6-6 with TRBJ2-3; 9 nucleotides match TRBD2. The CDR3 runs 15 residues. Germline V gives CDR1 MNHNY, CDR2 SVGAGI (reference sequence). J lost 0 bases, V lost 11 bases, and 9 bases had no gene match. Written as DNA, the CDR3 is TGTGCCGGCGGGGGGGGCGCATCGAGCACAGATACGCAGTATTTT. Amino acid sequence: CAGGGGASSTDTQYF.

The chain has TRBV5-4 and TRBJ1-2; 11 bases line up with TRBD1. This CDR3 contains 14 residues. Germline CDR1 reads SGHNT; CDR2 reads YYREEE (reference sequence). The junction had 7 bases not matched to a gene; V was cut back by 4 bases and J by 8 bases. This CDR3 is CASSPRTGGKGYTF. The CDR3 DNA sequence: TGTGCCAGCAGCCCCCGGACAGGGGGCAAGGGCTACACCTTC. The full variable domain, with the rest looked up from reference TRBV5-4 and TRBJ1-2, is ETGVTQSPTHLIKTRGQQVTLRCSSQSGHNTVSWYQQALGQGPQFIFQYYREEENGRGNFPPRFSGLQFPNYSSELNVNALELDDSALYLCASSPRTGGKGYTFGSGTRLTVV.

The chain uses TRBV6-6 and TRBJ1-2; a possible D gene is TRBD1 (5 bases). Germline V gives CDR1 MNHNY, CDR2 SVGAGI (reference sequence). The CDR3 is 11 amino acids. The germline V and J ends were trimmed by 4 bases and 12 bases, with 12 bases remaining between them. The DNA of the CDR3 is TGTGCCAGCAGTTTTCAGGGAAGCCACACCTTC. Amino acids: CASSFQGSHTF.

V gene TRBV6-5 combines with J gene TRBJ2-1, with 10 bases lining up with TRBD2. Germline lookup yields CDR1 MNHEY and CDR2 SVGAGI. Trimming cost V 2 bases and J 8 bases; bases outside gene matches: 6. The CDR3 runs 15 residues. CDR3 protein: CASSYGSGGVDEQFF. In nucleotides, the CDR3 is TGTGCCAGCAGTTACGGCAGCGGGGGGGTTGATGAGCAGTTCTTC.

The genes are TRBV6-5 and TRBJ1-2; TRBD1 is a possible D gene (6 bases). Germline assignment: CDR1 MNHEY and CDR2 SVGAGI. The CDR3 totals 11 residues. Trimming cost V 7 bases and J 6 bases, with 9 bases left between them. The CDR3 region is CASTGVDGYTF. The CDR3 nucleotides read TGTGCCAGCACAGGGGTCGATGGCTACACCTTC.

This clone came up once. CDR3 sequence (DNA): TGTGCCAGCAGCCTCGGGACACCTCAGTCGGACACCTTC. Its translation is CASSLGTPQSDTF. This rearrangement joins TRBV5-6 to TRBJ1-2, with D maybe TRBD1 (6 bases). Germline V CDR1 and CDR2: SGHDT, YYEEEE. The germline V and J ends were trimmed by 4 bases and 12 bases, with 19 bases remaining between them. CDR3 size: 13 residues.

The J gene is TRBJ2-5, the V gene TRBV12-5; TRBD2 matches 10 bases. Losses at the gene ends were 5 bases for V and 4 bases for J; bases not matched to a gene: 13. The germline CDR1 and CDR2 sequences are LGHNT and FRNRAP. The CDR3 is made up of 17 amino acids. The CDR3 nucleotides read TGTGCTAGTGGTCCTGGTGGAGGGACTAGCGCAGGAGAGACCCAGTACTTC. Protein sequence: CASGPGGGTSAGETQYF.

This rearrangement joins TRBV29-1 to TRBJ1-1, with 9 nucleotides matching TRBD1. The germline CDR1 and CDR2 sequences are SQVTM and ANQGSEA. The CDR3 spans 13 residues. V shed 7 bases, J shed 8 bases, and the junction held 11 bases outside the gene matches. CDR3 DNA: TGCAGCGCCGCCCCGGGACAGGGAGGAGAAGCTTTCTTT. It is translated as CSAAPGQGGEAFF.

The CDR3, as DNA: TGTGCCAGCAGCTTATCCGGAGCGGGGGCTGGGGGAGAGACCCAGTACTTC. Protein: CASSLSGAGAGGETQYF. The chain couples TRBV7-3 to TRBJ2-5, with TRBD2 identical over 8 bases. Trimming removed 2 bases from V and 4 bases from J; junction bases left unmatched: 12. CDR3 length equals 17 residues. Germline CDR1 reads SGHTA; CDR2 reads FQGTGA.

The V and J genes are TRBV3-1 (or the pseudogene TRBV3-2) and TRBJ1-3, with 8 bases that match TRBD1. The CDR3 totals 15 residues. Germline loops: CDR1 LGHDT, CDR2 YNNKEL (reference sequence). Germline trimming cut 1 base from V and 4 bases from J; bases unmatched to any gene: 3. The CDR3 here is CASSQGRGQGNTIYF. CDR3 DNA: TGTGCCAGCAGCCAAGGCAGGGGGCAAGGAAACACCATATATTTT.

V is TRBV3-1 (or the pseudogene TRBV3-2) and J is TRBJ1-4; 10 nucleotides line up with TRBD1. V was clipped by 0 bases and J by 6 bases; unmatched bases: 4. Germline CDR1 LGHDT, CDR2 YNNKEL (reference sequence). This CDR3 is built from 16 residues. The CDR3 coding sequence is TGTGCCAGCAGCCAAGAAAGGGGACAGGGGTATGAAAAACTGTTTTTT. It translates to CASSQERGQGYEKLFF.

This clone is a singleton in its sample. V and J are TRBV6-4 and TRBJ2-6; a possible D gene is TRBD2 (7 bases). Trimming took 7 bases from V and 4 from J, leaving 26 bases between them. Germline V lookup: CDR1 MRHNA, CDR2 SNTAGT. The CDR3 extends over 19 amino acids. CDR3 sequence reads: CASKRSGGNSVPGANVLTF. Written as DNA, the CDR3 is TGTGCCAGCAAAAGGTCGGGGGGCAATTCCGTCCCCGGGGCCAACGTCCTGACTTTC.

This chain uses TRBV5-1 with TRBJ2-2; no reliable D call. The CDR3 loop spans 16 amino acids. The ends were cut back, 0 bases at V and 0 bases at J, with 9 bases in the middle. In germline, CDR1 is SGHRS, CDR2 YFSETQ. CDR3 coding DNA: TGCGCCAGCAGCTTGGGTCAGTTTGCGAACACCGGGGAGCTGTTTTTT. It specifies CASSLGQFANTGELFF. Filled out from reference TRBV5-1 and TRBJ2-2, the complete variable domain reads KAGVTQTPRYLIKTRGQQVTLSCSPISGHRSVSWYQQTPGQGLQFLFEYFSETQRNKGNFPGRFSGRQFSNSRSEMNVSTLELGDSALYLCASSLGQFANTGELFFGEGSRLTVL.

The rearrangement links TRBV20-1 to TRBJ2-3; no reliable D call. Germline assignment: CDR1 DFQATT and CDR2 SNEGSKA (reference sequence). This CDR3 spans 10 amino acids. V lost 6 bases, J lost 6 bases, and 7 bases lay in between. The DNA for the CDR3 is TGCAGTGCGTCCGGGGATACGCAGTATTTT. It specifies CSASGDTQYF.

This CDR3 is CASSLASGTEAFF. The CDR3 nucleotides are TGTGCCAGCAGCTTAGCCTCCGGGACAGAAGCTTTCTTT. This chain connects TRBV11-2 to TRBJ1-1; a possible D gene is TRBD1 (6 bases). The CDR3 has 13 residues. The V end was cut by 1 base, the J end by 8 bases, with 11 bases between. The germline gives CDR1 SGHAT, CDR2 FQNNGV.

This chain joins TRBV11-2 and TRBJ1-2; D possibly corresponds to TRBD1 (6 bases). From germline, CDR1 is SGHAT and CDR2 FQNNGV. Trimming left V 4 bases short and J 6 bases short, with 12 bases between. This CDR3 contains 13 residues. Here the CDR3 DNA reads TGTGCCAGCAGCTACAGGGAAAAGAATGGCTACACCTTC. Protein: CASSYREKNGYTF.

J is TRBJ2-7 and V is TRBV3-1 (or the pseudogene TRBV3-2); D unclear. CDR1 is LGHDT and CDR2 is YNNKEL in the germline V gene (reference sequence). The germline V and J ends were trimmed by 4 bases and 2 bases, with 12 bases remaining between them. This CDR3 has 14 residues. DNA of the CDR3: TGTGCCAGCAGCCCTATCGCTTATACCTACGAGCAGTACTTC. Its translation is CASSPIAYTYEQYF.

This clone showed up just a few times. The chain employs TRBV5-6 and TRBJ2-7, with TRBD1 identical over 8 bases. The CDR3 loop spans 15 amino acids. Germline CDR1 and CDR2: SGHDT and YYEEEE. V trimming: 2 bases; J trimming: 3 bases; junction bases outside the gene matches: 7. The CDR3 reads CASSLMDRDSYEQYF. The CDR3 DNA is TGTGCCAGCAGCTTAATGGACAGGGATAGCTACGAGCAGTACTTC.

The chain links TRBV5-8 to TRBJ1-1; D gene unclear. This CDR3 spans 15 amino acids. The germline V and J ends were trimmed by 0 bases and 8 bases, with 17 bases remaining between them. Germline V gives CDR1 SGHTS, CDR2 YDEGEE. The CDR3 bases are TGTGCCAGCAGCTTGGTGGCGGAAGACTTGGCGGAAGCTTTCTTT. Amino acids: CASSLVAEDLAEAFF.

In DNA, the CDR3 is TGCGCCAGCAGTCAAACCGGGACAGGTTCTTCGGCCCAGCATTTT. Protein product: CASSQTGTGSSAQHF. The chain employs TRBV23-1 and TRBJ1-5; TRBD1 agrees at 8 bases. TRBV23-1 is filed as an ORF, its function uncertain. Losses at the gene ends were 2 bases for V and 11 bases for J; bases not matched to a gene: 11. This CDR3 is built from 15 residues.

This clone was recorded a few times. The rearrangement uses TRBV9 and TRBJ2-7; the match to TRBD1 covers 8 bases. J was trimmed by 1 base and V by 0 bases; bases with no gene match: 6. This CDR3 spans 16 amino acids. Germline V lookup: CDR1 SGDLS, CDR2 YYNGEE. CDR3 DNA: TGTGCCAGCAGCGTAGGTCGGCAGGGGGCGTCCTACGAGCAGTACTTC. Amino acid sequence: CASSVGRQGASYEQYF.

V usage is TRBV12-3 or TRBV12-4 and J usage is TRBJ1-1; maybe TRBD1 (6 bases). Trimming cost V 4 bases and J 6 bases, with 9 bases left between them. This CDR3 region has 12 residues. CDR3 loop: CASSSGVAEAFF. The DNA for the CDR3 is TGTGCCAGCAGTTCAGGGGTCGCTGAAGCTTTCTTT.

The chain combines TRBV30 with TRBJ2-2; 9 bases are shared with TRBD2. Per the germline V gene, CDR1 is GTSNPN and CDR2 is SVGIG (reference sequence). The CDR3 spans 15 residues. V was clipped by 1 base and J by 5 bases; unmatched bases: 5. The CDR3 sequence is CAWSGGGARTGELFF. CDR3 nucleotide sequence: TGTGCCTGGAGTGGCGGGGGGGCCCGAACCGGGGAGCTGTTTTTT.